One sample yielded the 20 T cell receptor beta chains listed below, sequenced in a study of blood T cell repertoires in COVID-19. Produced via immunoSEQ multiplex PCR; TCRdb's table is partial and in-frame only. The sample yields approximately 51,000 clones, 75% to 95% seen once. What was sequenced was peripheral blood. These receptors were collected from a man aged 70 or older with active COVID-19.

The rearrangement joins TRBV10-3 to TRBJ1-1; 7 bases are a match to TRBD1. The J segment lost 0 bases and the V segment lost 9 bases, leaving 10 bases of the junction unmatched. Germline V CDR1 and CDR2: ENHRY, SYGVKD. The CDR3 runs to 15 residues. This chain's CDR3 is CAISYRGEMNTEAFF. The CDR3 nucleotides read TGTGCCATTAGCTACAGGGGAGAAATGAACACTGAAGCTTTCTTT.

The chain is built from TRBV2 and TRBJ2-1, with a weak D call TRBD1 (6 bases). Germline V lookup: CDR1 SNHLY, CDR2 FYNNEI. The CDR3 totals 15 residues. V lost 3 bases to trimming and J lost 4 bases, with 13 bases between them. The CDR3 nucleotides are TGTGCCAGCAGTGAGGGGGACATCACTTACAATGAGCAGTTCTTC. Translating gives CASSEGDITYNEQFF.

Only one count was recorded for this clone. The rearrangement joins TRBV6-5 to TRBJ1-1, with 9 bases identical to TRBD1. J was trimmed by 8 bases and V by 0 bases; bases with no gene match: 10. Germline loops: CDR1 MNHEY, CDR2 SVGAGI. The length of the CDR3 is 16 residues. In DNA form, the CDR3 reads TGTGCCAGCAGTTACTCAGGCCGAGGGACAGGGTTGGAAGCTTTCTTT. Protein product: CASSYSGRGTGLEAFF.

The V and J genes are TRBV9 and TRBJ2-5, with 7 bases aligning to TRBD2. CDR1 SGDLS and CDR2 YYNGEE come from the germline V gene. J lost 0 bases, V lost 4 bases, and 6 bases had no gene match. The CDR3 has 15 residues. The CDR3 DNA reads TGTGCCAGCAGCTTTACCGGGGGGAACCAAGAGACCCAGTACTTC. This encodes CASSFTGGNQETQYF.

The rearrangement uses TRBV15 and TRBJ1-3, with 7 bases lining up with TRBD1. Germline CDR1 LNHNV, CDR2 YYDKDF (reference sequence). J was trimmed by 3 bases and V by 0 bases; bases with no gene match: 5. The CDR3 contains 16 residues. The CDR3 region is CATSRELAGGGNTIYF. The CDR3 region has the DNA TGTGCCACCAGCAGAGAGTTGGCAGGGGGTGGAAACACCATATATTTT.

This chain connects TRBV4-3 to TRBJ2-1, with 7 bases identical to TRBD1. J lost 4 bases, V lost 3 bases, and 3 bases had no gene match. The length of the CDR3 is 14 residues. In germline, CDR1 is LGHNA, CDR2 YSLEER. The CDR3: CASSQGDRYNEQFF. CDR3 nucleotides: TGCGCCAGCAGCCAGGGGGACAGATACAATGAGCAGTTCTTC.

The J gene is TRBJ2-5, the V gene TRBV7-2; D is ambiguous. Between the trimmed V and J ends, which lost 6 bases and 4 bases, there was a span of 6 bases. CDR1 and CDR2 (germline): SGHTA, FQGNSA. CDR3 length: 11 residues. The CDR3 loop reads CASSGRETQYF. The CDR3, as DNA: TGTGCCAGCAGTGGCCGAGAGACCCAGTACTTC. The variable domain in full, with the rest retrieved from reference TRBV7-2 and TRBJ2-5, is GAGVSQSPSNKVTEKGKDVELRCDPISGHTALYWYRQSLGQGLEFLIYFQGNSAPDKSGLPSDRFSAERTGGSVSTLTIQRTQQEDSAVYLCASSGRETQYFGPGTRLLVL.

The chain carries TRBV20-1 and TRBJ2-6; D remains unclear. This CDR3 has 10 residues. CDR1 is DFQATT and CDR2 is SNEGSKA in the germline V gene (reference sequence). Deletions cut 6 bases from V and 13 bases from J, with 10 bases between. This CDR3 reads CSAHATVLTF. In DNA form, the CDR3 reads TGCAGTGCCCACGCGACAGTCCTGACTTTC.

This chain connects TRBV7-2 to TRBJ2-1, with 11 bases fitting TRBD2. The CDR3 runs to 18 residues. The junction had 13 bases not matched to a gene; V was cut back by 5 bases and J by 4 bases. Germline CDR1 reads SGHTA; CDR2 reads FQGNSA. CDR3 sequence reads: CASSHRLAGIVSYNEQFF. In DNA, the CDR3 is TGTGCCAGCAGCCACAGACTAGCGGGGATCGTGAGTTACAATGAGCAGTTCTTC.

V and J are TRBV7-9 and TRBJ2-2; TRBD1 matches 10 bases. The CDR3 is made up of 16 amino acids. Looked up from germline, CDR1 is SEHNR and CDR2 is FQNEAQ (reference sequence). Unmatched junction bases numbered 4, after V lost 0 bases and J lost 6 bases. CDR3 sequence: CASSLAGTGAAGELFF. DNA for the CDR3: TGTGCCAGCAGCTTAGCCGGGACAGGGGCGGCCGGGGAGCTGTTTTTT.

This sequence joins TRBV27 and TRBJ2-4, with 7 bases identical to TRBD1. Germline CDR1 and CDR2: MNHEY and SMNVEV (reference sequence). J was trimmed by 3 bases and V by 8 bases; bases with no gene match: 7. The CDR3 covers 14 residues. DNA of the CDR3: TGTGCCAGCCGGACCCGGGACAGCAAAAACATTCAGTACTTC. It specifies CASRTRDSKNIQYF.

The chain uses TRBV2 and TRBJ1-6; 7 bases fit TRBD1. Germline CDR1 and CDR2: SNHLY and FYNNEI. V shed 0 bases and J 9 bases; nucleotides not matched to a gene: 8. The CDR3 consists of 16 residues. Here the CDR3 reads CASSEALRQGGSPLHF. The CDR3 bases are TGTGCCAGCAGTGAAGCGCTTCGACAGGGCGGTTCACCCCTCCACTTT.

This chain joins TRBV29-1 and TRBJ1-2; 8 bases are shared with TRBD1. The V segment lost 4 bases and the J segment 3 bases; nucleotides outside the gene matches: 7. CDR1 and CDR2 (germline): SQVTM, ANQGSEA. The length of the CDR3 is 14 residues. In nucleotides, the CDR3 is TGCAGCGTTGTATCGGGCAGGGGGCACTATGGCTACACCTTC. This sequence encodes CSVVSGRGHYGYTF. Using reference TRBV29-1 and TRBJ1-2 for the parts outside the CDR3, the full variable domain is SAVISQKPSRDICQRGTSLTIQCQVDSQVTMMFWYRQQPGQSLTLIATANQGSEATYESGFVIDKFPISRPNLTFSTLTVSNMSPEDSSIYLCSVVSGRGHYGYTFGSGTRLTVV.

The rearrangement links TRBV13 to TRBJ2-5; D possibly corresponds to TRBD1 (6 bases). Per the germline V gene, CDR1 is PRHDT and CDR2 is FYEKMQ (reference sequence). The length of the CDR3 is 13 residues. The V gene lost 4 bases and the J gene lost 5 bases, with 11 bases spanning the gap. CDR3 protein: CASSSRGGETQYF. CDR3 nucleotides: TGTGCCAGCAGCTCCAGGGGCGGGGAGACCCAGTACTTC. Complete variable domain (other parts from reference TRBV13 and TRBJ2-5): AAGVIQSPRHLIKEKRETATLKCYPIPRHDTVYWYQQGPGQDPQFLISFYEKMQSDKGSIPDRFSAQQFSDYHSELNMSSLELGDSALYFCASSSRGGETQYFGPGTRLLVL.

The rearrangement links TRBV5-1 to TRBJ2-7; 8 bases align to TRBD1. V dropped 0 bases and J dropped 5; count of bases not matched to a gene: 10. CDR1 is SGHRS and CDR2 is YFSETQ in the germline V gene. The CDR3 is made up of 16 amino acids. The CDR3 nucleotides are TGCGCCAGCAGCTTGGTGGACAGGGAGCGATCGGACGAGCAGTACTTC. As protein: CASSLVDRERSDEQYF.

The chain links TRBV18 to TRBJ2-5, with a possible D match to TRBD1 (6 bases). Germline CDR1 KGHSH, CDR2 LQKENI. The V gene lost 2 bases and the J gene lost 4 bases, with 14 bases spanning the gap. CDR3 length equals 15 residues. The chain's CDR3 is CASSPITGSGETQYF. CDR3 DNA: TGTGCCAGCTCACCAATTACAGGGTCCGGAGAGACCCAGTACTTC.

The chain is built from TRBV6-6 and TRBJ1-5; D unresolved. CDR1 and CDR2 from the germline V gene are MNHNY and SVGAGI (reference sequence). This CDR3 comprises 13 residues. V was trimmed by 8 bases and J by 4 bases, leaving 12 bases between them. The CDR3 DNA reads as TGTGCCAGCGCGGGCCAGCAAAATCAGCCCCAGCATTTT. Its protein is CASAGQQNQPQHF.

This clone was counted once. The chain couples TRBV30 to TRBJ2-3; D not certain. The germline V and J ends were trimmed by 0 bases and 2 bases, with 6 bases remaining between them. Germline CDR1 GTSNPN, CDR2 SVGIG (reference sequence). The CDR3 runs to 13 residues. This CDR3 is CAWSVLITDTQYF. For the CDR3, the DNA is TGTGCCTGGAGTGTACTTATCACAGATACGCAGTATTTT.

The rearrangement uses TRBV7-2 and TRBJ1-3; possible D gene TRBD1, 6 bases. The CDR3 consists of 15 residues. V was cut by 1 base and J by 4 bases, with 11 bases left in between. Per germline, CDR1 SGHTA and CDR2 FQGNSA. The DNA for the CDR3 is TGTGCCAGCAGCTTAGGAGGGGGATGGGGAAACACCATATATTTT. Its protein is CASSLGGGWGNTIYF.

The gene calls are TRBV24-1 and TRBJ1-2; 11 bases fit TRBD1. Germline V CDR1 and CDR2: KGHDR, SFDVKD. Losses at the gene ends were 3 bases for V and 4 bases for J; bases not matched to a gene: 0. The CDR3 is 14 amino acids. CDR3 sequence: CATSDGQGAYGYTF. For the CDR3, the DNA is TGTGCCACCAGTGATGGACAGGGGGCCTATGGCTACACCTTC.